Below are 14 T cell receptor beta chains sequenced from a single sample in a study of blood T cell repertoires in COVID-19. Profiling relied on immunoSEQ multiplex PCR, and the TCRdb table lists in-frame clones only, not all of them. Of just over 650,000 clones listed, approximately 90% were seen once; the top ten hold roughly 0.25%. Source material: peripheral blood. These receptors were collected from a woman aged 18-35 years with acute or convalescent COVID-19.

This clone appeared a single time. The CDR3 loop reads CASSVAVLSEQFF. CDR3 nucleotide sequence: TGCGCCAGCAGTGTAGCGGTCTTGAGTGAGCAGTTCTTC. This rearrangement joins TRBV10-2 to TRBJ2-1, with D possibly matching TRBD2 (6 bases). Germline V gene data show CDR1 as WSHSY and CDR2 as SAAADI. V gave up 4 bases and J gave up 9 bases, with 13 bases separating them. The CDR3 covers 13 residues.

This chain joins TRBV9 and TRBJ2-5; D is perhaps TRBD2 (5 bases). The CDR3 length is 15 residues. Per germline, CDR1 SGDLS and CDR2 YYNGEE. Trimming left V 0 bases short and J 2 bases short, with 11 bases between. Here the CDR3 reads CASSVVGSGQETQYF. CDR3 DNA: TGTGCCAGCAGCGTAGTTGGGAGCGGACAAGAGACCCAGTACTTC.

The chain is built from TRBV6-5 and TRBJ2-7; weak D call: TRBD1 (5 bases). V was cut by 6 bases and J by 4 bases, with 19 bases left in between. This CDR3 comprises 15 residues. Germline V gene sequence: CDR1 MNHEY, CDR2 SVGAGI. The CDR3 DNA is TGTGCCAGCAGCTCCAGCCCGACAGTATTTTACGAGCAGTACTTC. Translated: CASSSSPTVFYEQYF.

The chain combines TRBV3-1 (or the pseudogene TRBV3-2) with TRBJ1-1; TRBD1 matches 8 bases. This CDR3 contains 16 residues. V lost 3 bases and J lost 1; bases outside the gene matches: 7. Germline V gives CDR1 LGHDT, CDR2 YNNKEL (reference sequence). The CDR3 spells CASSQGVDRANTEAFF. In DNA form, the CDR3 reads TGTGCCAGCAGCCAGGGGGTGGACAGGGCGAACACTGAAGCTTTCTTT.

The table lists this clone with a few counts. V is TRBV3-1 (or the pseudogene TRBV3-2) and J is TRBJ1-1; possibly TRBD1 for D (5 bases). The V gene's germline CDR1 is LGHDT and CDR2 YNNKEL (reference sequence). The CDR3 covers 15 residues. Trimming took off 4 bases at V and 3 bases at J, with 15 bases between the two ends. This CDR3 reads CASSPGGRGDTEAFF. The CDR3 DNA follows: TGTGCCAGCAGCCCGGGCGGGAGGGGAGACACTGAAGCTTTCTTT.

The genes are TRBV10-3 and TRBJ1-2; TRBD1 might be the D (6 bases). This CDR3 has 14 amino acids. Trimming left V 6 bases short and J 8 bases short, with 19 bases between. CDR1 and CDR2 from the germline V gene are ENHRY and SYGVKD. The CDR3: CAISAPDRMEGYTF. The CDR3 DNA reads as TGTGCCATCAGCGCCCCGGACAGAATGGAGGGCTACACCTTC.

In nucleotides, the CDR3 is TGTGCCAGCAGCTACAACTATGGCTACACCTTC. Encoded protein: CASSYNYGYTF. This sequence joins TRBV12-3 or TRBV12-4 and TRBJ1-2; D is unresolved. The CDR3 is 11 residues long. V shed 6 bases and J shed 2 bases, with 4 bases lying between them.

A few counts support this clone. In the same sample, other DNA sequences code for this CDR3. V and J are TRBV19 and TRBJ2-7; possible D gene TRBD1, 5 bases. The CDR3 totals 14 residues. V gave up 1 base and J gave up 0 bases, with 7 bases separating them. Germline-derived CDR1 and CDR2 are LNHDA and SQIVND (reference sequence). CDR3 sequence (DNA): TGTGCCAGTAGTATAGGGCAGGGCTCCTACGAGCAGTACTTC. Encoded protein: CASSIGQGSYEQYF.

The chain employs TRBV30 and TRBJ1-2; 8 bases fit TRBD1. V was pared by 0 bases and J by 5 bases, with 14 bases of the junction left unmatched. Germline lookup yields CDR1 GTSNPN and CDR2 SVGIG (reference sequence). There are 17 residues in the CDR3. The CDR3 here is CAWSVGSGTGGEYGYTF. In DNA form, the CDR3 reads TGTGCCTGGAGTGTAGGGTCCGGGACAGGCGGGGAGTATGGCTACACCTTC.

This clone was recorded many times. V usage is TRBV6-1 and J usage is TRBJ1-6, with D unclear. V lost 1 base, J lost 8 bases, and 12 bases lay in between. CDR1 and CDR2 from the germline V gene are MNHNS and SASEGT. The CDR3 covers 15 residues. CDR3 protein: CASSEGGGGYSPLHF. CDR3 nucleotide sequence: TGTGCCAGCAGTGAAGGAGGTGGTGGCTATTCACCCCTCCACTTT.

The V and J genes are TRBV14 and TRBJ1-1; 8 bases align to TRBD1. The germline CDR1 and CDR2 sequences are SGHDN and FVKESK. V lost 2 bases, J lost 5 bases, and 13 bases stayed unmatched. This CDR3 is built from 17 residues. CDR3 sequence: CASSQTRQGKRVTEAFF. Written as DNA, the CDR3 is TGTGCCAGCAGCCAAACCCGACAGGGGAAGAGGGTGACTGAAGCTTTCTTT. Full variable domain (remainder filled in from reference TRBV14 and TRBJ1-1): EAGVTQFPSHSVIEKGQTVTLRCDPISGHDNLYWYRRVMGKEIKFLLHFVKESKQDESGMPNNRFLAERTGGTYSTLKVQPAELEDSGVYFCASSQTRQGKRVTEAFFGQGTRLTVV.

This chain joins TRBV2 and TRBJ2-3, with 10 nucleotides matching TRBD1. This CDR3 contains 17 residues. V lost 1 base, J lost 4 bases, and 8 bases stayed unmatched. Germline lookup yields CDR1 SNHLY and CDR2 FYNNEI. CDR3 residues: CASSEGGGQGIADTQYF. The CDR3 nucleotides read TGTGCCAGCAGTGAAGGGGGGGGACAGGGGATTGCAGATACGCAGTATTTT.

This clone was observed a single time. The J gene is TRBJ2-7, the V gene TRBV19; the match to TRBD2 covers 10 bases. The CDR3 runs 14 residues. In germline, CDR1 is LNHDA, CDR2 SQIVND (reference sequence). Trimming took 7 bases from V and 7 from J; bases not matched to a gene: 10. The CDR3 coding sequence is TGTGCCAGTAACCAGGGACTAGCGAGCCGGGAGCAGTACTTC. As protein: CASNQGLASREQYF.

The chain is built from TRBV7-6 and TRBJ1-2; 7 nucleotides match TRBD1. CDR1 and CDR2 from the germline V gene are SGHVS and FNYEAQ. Germline trimming cut 1 base from V and 8 bases from J; bases unmatched to any gene: 13. The CDR3 loop spans 16 amino acids. The CDR3 loop reads CASSLGTGYERIGYTF. As DNA, the CDR3 is TGTGCCAGCAGCTTAGGGACAGGCTATGAACGGATAGGCTACACCTTC. The full variable domain, with the rest looked up from reference TRBV7-6 and TRBJ1-2, is GAGVSQSPRYKVTKRGQDVALRCDPISGHVSLYWYRQALGQGPEFLTYFNYEAQQDKSGLPNDRFSAERPEGSISTLTIQRTEQRDSAMYRCASSLGTGYERIGYTFGSGTRLTVV.